This TCR beta chain was identified during a study of T cell changes during pregnancy in multiple sclerosis. In regard to this clone: Other DNA variants within this sample encode the same CDR3.

Data came from immunoSEQ multiplex PCR; TCRdb stores just in-frame clones and leaves some out. The sample lists tens of thousands of clones, 92% occurring once. The sequences come from peripheral blood, collected in the first trimester of pregnancy. This receptor was obtained from a female donor with multiple sclerosis, enrolled in a pregnancy study.

CDR3 protein: CASSVLAGTYNEQFF. The CDR3 region has the DNA TGTGCCAGCAGCGTACTAGCGGGTACCTACAATGAGCAGTTCTTC. This chain connects TRBV9 to TRBJ2-1; 8 bases map to TRBD2. CDR3 length: 15 residues. CDR1 and CDR2 from the germline V gene are SGDLS and YYNGEE. Unmatched junction bases numbered 2, after V lost 1 base and J lost 2 bases.